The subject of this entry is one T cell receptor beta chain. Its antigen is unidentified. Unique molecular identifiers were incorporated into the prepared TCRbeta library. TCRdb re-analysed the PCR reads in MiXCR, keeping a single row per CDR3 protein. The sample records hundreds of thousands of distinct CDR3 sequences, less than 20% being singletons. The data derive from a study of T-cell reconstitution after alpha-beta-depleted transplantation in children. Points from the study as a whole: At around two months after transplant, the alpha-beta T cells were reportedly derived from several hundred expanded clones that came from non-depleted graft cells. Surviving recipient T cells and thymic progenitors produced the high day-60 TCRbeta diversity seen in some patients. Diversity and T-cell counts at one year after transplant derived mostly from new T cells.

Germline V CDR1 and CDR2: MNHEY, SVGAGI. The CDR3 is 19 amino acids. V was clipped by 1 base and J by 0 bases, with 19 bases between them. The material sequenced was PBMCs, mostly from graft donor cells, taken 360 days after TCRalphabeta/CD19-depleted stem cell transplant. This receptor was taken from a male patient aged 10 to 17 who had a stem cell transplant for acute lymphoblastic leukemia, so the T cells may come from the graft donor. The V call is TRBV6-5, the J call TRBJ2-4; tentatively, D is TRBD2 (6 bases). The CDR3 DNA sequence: TGTGCCAGCAGTTACTACGCCCCTAGCGCCGCCCAAGCCAAAAACATTCAGTACTTC. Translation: CASSYYAPSAAQAKNIQYF.